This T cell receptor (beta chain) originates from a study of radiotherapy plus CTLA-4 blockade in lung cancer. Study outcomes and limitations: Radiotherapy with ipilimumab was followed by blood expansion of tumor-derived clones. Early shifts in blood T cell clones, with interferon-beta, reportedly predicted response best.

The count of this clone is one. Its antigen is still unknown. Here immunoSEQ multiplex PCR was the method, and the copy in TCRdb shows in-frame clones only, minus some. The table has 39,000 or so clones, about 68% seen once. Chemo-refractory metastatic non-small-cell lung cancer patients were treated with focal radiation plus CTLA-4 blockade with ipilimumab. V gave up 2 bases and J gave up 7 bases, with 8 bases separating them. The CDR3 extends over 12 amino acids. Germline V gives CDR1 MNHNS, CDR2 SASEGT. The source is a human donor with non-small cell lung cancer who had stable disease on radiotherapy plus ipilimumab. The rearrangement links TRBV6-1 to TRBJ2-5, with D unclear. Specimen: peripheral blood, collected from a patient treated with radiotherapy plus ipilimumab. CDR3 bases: TGTGCCAGCAGTGAACTGTGGGGGACCCAGTACTTC. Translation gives CASSELWGTQYF.